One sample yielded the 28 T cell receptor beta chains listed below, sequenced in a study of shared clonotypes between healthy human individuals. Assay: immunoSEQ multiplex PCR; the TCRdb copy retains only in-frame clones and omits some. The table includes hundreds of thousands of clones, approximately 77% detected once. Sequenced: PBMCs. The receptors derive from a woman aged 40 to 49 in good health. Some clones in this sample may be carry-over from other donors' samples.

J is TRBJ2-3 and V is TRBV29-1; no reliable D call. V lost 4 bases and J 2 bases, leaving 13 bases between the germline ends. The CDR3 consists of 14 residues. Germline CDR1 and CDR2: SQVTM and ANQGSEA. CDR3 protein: CSVGTQANTDTQYF. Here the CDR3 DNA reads TGCAGCGTTGGGACCCAGGCGAACACAGATACGCAGTATTTT.

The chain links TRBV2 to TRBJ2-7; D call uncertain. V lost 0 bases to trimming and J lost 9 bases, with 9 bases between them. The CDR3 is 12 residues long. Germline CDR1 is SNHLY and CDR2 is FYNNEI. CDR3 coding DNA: TGTGCCAGCAGTGAAGCCCTAGAAGGGCAGTACTTC. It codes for CASSEALEGQYF.

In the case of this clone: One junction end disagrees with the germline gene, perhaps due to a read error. CDR3 sequence reads: CSVEMGGTKRFF. Here the CDR3 DNA reads TGCAGCGTTGAGATGGGCGGGACTAAAAGGTTCTTC. The rearrangement joins TRBV29-1 to TRBJ2-7; the match to TRBD2 covers 7 bases. Per the germline V gene, CDR1 is SQVTM and CDR2 is ANQGSEA. CDR3 length equals 12 residues.

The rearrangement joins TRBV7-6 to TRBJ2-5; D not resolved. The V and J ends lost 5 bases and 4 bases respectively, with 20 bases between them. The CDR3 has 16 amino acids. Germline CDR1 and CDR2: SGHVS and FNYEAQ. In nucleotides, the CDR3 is TGTGCCAGCAGCCCATCGGTCTCTTTTCTAAGAGAGACCCAGTACTTC. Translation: CASSPSVSFLRETQYF.

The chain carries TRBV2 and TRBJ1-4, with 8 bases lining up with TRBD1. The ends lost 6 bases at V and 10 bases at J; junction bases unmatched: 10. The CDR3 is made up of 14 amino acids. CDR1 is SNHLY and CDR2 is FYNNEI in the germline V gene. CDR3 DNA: TGTGCCAGCAGGGACAGGGACGGGATTCGAAAACTGTTTTTT. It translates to CASRDRDGIRKLFF.

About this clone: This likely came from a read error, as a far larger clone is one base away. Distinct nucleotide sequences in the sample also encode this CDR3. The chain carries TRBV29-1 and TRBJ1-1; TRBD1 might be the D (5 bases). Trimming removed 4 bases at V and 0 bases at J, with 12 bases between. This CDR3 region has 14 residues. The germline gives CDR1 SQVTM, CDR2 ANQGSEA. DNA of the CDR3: TGCAGCGTTGGTAAGGGGCCCATGAACACTGAAGCTTTCTTT. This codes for CSVGKGPMNTEAFF.

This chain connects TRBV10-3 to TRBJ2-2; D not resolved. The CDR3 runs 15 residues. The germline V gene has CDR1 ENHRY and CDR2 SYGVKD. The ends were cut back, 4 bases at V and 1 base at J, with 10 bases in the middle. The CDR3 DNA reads TGTGCCATCAGTGTCCGTCACCAGAACACCGGGGAGCTGTTTTTT. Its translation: CAISVRHQNTGELFF.

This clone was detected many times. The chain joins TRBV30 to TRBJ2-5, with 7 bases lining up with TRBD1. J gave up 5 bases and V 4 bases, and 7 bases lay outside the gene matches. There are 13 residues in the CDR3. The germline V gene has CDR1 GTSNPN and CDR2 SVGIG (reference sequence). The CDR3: CAWTRGSLETQYF. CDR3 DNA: TGTGCCTGGACCAGGGGGAGCTTGGAGACCCAGTACTTC. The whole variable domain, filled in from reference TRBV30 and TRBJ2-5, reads SQTIHQWPATLVQPVGSPLSLECTVEGTSNPNLYWYRQAAGRGLQLLFYSVGIGQISSEVPQNLSASRPQDRQFILSSKKLLLSDSGFYLCAWTRGSLETQYFGPGTRLLVL.

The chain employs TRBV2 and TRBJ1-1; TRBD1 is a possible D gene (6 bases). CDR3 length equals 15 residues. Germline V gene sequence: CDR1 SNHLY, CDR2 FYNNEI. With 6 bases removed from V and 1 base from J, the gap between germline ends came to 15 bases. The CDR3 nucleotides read TGTGCCAGCAGGATGACAGGTCGGGAGAACACTGAAGCTTTCTTT. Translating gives CASRMTGRENTEAFF.

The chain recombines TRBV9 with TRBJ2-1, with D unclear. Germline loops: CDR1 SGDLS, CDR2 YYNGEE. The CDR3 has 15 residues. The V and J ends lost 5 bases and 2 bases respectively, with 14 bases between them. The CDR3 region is CASSGRTPPYNEQFF. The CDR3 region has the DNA TGTGCCAGCAGTGGGCGAACACCACCCTACAATGAGCAGTTCTTC.

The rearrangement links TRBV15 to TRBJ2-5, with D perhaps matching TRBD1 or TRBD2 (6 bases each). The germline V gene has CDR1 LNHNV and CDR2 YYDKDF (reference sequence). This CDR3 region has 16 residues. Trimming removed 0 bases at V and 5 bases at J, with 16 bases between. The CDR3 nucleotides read TGTGCCACCAGCAGAGATGGGGGGACACCGCATGAGACCCAGTACTTC. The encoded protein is CATSRDGGTPHETQYF.

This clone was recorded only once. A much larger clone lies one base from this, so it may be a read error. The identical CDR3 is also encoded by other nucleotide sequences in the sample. CDR3 amino acids: CASSSPYRSGTSGRANEQFF. CDR3 coding DNA: TGTGCTAGCAGTTCCCCTTACCGATCCGGGACTAGCGGGAGGGCGAATGAGCAGTTCTTC. The chain is built from TRBV28 and TRBJ2-1; 16 bases align to TRBD2. This CDR3 is built from 20 residues. Germline assignment: CDR1 MDHEN and CDR2 SYDVKM.

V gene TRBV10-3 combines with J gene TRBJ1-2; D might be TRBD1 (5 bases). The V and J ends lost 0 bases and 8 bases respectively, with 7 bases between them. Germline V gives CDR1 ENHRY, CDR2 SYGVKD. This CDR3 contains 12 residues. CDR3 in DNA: TGTGCCATCAGTGAGTCGCCAGGGGGCTACACCTTC. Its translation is CAISESPGGYTF.

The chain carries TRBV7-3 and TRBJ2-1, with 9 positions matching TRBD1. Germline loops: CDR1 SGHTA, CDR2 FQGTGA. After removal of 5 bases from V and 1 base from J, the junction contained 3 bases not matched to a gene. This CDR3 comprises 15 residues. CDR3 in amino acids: CASSPDRGSYNEQFF. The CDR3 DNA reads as TGTGCCAGCAGCCCGGACAGGGGTTCCTACAATGAGCAGTTCTTC.

This chain's CDR3 is CATSRDGAADQPQHF. The CDR3 nucleotides read TGTGCCACCAGCAGAGATGGGGCGGCGGATCAGCCCCAGCATTTT. The chain couples TRBV15 to TRBJ1-5; D is perhaps TRBD1 (5 bases). V lost 0 bases, J lost 5 bases, and 11 bases lay in between. Germline CDR1 is LNHNV and CDR2 is YYDKDF (reference sequence). The CDR3 covers 15 residues.

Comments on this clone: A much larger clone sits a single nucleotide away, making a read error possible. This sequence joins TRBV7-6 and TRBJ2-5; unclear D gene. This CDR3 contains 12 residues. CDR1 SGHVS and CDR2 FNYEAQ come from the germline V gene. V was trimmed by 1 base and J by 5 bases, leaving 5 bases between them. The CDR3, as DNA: TGTGCCAGCAGCTTAGTTAGGGAGACCCAGTACTTC. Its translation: CASSLVRETQYF.

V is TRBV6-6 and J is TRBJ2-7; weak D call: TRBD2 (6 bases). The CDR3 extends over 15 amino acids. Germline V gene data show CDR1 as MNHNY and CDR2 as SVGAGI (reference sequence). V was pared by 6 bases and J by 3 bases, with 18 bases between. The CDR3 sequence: CASSWDSRALYEQYF. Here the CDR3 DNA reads TGTGCCAGCAGCTGGGACTCCAGGGCGCTCTACGAGCAGTACTTC.

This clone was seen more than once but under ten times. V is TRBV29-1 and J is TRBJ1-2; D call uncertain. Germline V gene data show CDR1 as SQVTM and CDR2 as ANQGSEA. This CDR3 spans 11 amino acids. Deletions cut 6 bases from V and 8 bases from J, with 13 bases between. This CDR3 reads CSVQNREGYTF. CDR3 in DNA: TGCAGCGTCCAAAACAGAGAGGGCTACACCTTC.

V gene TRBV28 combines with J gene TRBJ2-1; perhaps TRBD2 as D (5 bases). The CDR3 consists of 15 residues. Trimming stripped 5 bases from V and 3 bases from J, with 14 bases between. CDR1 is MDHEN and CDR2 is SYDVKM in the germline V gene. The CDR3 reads CASSPVGRIYNEQFF. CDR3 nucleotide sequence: TGTGCCAGCAGTCCTGTTGGGAGAATCTACAATGAGCAGTTCTTC.

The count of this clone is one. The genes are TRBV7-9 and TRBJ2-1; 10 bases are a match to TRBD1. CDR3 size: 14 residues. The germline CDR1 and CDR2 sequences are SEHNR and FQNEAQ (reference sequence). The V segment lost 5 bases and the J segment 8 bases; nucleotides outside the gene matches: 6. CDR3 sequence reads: CASSLGTGVDEQFF. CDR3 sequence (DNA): TGTGCCAGCAGCCTCGGGACAGGGGTGGATGAGCAGTTCTTC.

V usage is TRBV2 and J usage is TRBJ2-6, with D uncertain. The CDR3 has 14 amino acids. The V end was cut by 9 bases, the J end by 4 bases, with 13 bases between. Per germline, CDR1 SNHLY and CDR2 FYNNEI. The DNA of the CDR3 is TGTGCCAGTGTAATGGCTGGAGGGGCCAACGTCCTGACTTTC. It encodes CASVMAGGANVLTF. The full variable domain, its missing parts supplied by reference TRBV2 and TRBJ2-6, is EPEVTQTPSHQVTQMGQEVILRCVPISNHLYFYWYRQILGQKVEFLVSFYNNEISEKSEIFDDQFSVERPDGSNFTLKIRSTKLEDSAMYFCASVMAGGANVLTFGAGSRLTVL.

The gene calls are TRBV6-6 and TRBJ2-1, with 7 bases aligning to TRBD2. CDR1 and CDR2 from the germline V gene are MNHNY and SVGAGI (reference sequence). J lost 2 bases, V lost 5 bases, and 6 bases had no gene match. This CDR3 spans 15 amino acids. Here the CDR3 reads CASSLERETYNEQFF. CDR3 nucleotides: TGTGCCAGCAGTCTCGAGCGGGAAACCTACAATGAGCAGTTCTTC.

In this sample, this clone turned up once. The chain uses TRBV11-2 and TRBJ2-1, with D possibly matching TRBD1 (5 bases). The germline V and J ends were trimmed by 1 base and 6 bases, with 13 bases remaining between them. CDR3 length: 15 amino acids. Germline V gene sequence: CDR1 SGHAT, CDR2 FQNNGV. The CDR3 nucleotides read TGTGCCAGCAGCTTAGGACAGACGTTCCTCAATGAGCAGTTCTTC. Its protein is CASSLGQTFLNEQFF.

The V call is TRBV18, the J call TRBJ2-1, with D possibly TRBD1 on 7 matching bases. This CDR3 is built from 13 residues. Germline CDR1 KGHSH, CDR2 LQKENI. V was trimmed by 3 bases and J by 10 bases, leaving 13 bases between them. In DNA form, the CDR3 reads TGTGCCAGCTCACCCGGAGGGACAGAAGAGCAGTTCTTC. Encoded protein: CASSPGGTEEQFF.

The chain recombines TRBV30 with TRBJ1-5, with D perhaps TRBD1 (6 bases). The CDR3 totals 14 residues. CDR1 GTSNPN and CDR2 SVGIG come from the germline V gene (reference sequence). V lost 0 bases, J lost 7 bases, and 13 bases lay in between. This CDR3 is CAWSVSQGLQPQHF. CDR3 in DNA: TGTGCCTGGAGTGTGTCACAGGGTTTACAGCCCCAGCATTTT.

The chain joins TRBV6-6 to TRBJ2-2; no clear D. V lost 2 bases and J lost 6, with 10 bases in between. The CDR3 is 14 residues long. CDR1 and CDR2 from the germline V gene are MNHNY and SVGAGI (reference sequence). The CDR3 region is CASSYEASSGELFF. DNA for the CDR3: TGTGCCAGCAGTTACGAGGCCAGCTCCGGGGAGCTGTTTTTT.

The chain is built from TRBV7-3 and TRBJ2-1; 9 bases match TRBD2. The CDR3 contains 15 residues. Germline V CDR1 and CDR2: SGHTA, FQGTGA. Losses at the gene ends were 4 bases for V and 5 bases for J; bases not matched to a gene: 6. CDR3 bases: TGTGCCAGCAGCTCTAGCGGGGCCAGGGACAATGAGCAGTTCTTC. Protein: CASSSSGARDNEQFF.

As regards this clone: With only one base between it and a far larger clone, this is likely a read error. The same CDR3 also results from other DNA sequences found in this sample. The CDR3 nucleotides read TGTGCCAGCATTAAACAGGGGGCGCAAACTGAGGCTTTCTTT. Translation gives CASIKQGAQTEAFF. This rearrangement joins TRBV25-1 to TRBJ1-1, with TRBD1 matching over 9 bases. CDR3 length equals 14 residues. Germline V lookup: CDR1 MGHDK, CDR2 SYGVNS.